This TCR beta chain was recovered during a study of blood T cell repertoires in COVID-19. Study summary: Nucleic acid was either cDNA or gDNA, and it came from T cells, B-cell-depleted T cells, or PBMCs.

In the study's own analysis: For nucleated cells, counts were estimated from reference gene primer amplification. The repertoire was sequenced with immunoSEQ multiplex PCR; TCRdb's copy has only in-frame clones and lacks some. That table gives V, J and clone size, and the DNA gave D and trimming. The sample holds 150,000 or so clones, more than 85% seen once. Patients in Seattle were enrolled during active infection, then followed longitudinally. The ends were cut back, 7 bases at V and 1 base at J, with 7 bases in the middle. Germline CDR1 reads MNHEY; CDR2 reads SVGAGI. The CDR3 is 12 residues long.

This chain connects TRBV6-5 to TRBJ1-1; no firm D call. The sequencing input was peripheral blood. This TCR derives from a man aged 60-69 years with COVID-19, enrolled during active disease. CDR3 nucleotide sequence: TGTGCCAGCAATGGGCAGAACACTGAAGCTTTCTTT. Encoded protein: CASNGQNTEAFF.